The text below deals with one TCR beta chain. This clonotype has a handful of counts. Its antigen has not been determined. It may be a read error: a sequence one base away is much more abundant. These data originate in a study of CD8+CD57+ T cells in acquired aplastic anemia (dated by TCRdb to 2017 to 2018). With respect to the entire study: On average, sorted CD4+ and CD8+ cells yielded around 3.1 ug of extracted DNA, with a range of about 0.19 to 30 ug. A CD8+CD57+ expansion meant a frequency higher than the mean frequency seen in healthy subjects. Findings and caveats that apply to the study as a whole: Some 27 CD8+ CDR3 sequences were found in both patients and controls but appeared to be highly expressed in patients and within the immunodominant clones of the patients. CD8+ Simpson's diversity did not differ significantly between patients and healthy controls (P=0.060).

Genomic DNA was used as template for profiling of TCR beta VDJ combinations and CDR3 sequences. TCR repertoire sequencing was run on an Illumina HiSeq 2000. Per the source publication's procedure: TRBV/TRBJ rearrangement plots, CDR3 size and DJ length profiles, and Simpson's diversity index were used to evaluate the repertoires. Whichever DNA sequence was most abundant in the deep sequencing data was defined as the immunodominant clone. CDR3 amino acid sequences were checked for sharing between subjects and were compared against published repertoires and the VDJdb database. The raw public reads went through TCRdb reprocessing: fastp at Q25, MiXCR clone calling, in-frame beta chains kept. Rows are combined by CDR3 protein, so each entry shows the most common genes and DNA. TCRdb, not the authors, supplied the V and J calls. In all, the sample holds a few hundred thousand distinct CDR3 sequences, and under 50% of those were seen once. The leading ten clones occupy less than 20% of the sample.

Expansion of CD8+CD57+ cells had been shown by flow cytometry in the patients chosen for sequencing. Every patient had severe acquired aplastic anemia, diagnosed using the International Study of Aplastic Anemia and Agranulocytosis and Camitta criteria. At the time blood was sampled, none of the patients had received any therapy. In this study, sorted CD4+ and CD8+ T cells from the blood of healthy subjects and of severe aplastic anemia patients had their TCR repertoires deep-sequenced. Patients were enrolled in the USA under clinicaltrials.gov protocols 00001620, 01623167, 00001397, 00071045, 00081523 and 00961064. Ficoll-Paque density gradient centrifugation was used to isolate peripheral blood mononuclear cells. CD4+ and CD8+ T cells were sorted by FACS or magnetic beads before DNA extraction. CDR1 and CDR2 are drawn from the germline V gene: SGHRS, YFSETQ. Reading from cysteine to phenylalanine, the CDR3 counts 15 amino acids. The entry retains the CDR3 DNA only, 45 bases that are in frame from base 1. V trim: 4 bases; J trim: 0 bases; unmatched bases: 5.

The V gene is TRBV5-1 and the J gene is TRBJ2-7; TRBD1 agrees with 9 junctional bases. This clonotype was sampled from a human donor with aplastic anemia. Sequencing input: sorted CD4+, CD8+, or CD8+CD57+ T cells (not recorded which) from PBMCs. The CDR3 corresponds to CASSQGQGPSYEQYF. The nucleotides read TGCGCCAGCAGCCAGGGACAGGGTCCCTCCTACGAGCAGTACTTC.